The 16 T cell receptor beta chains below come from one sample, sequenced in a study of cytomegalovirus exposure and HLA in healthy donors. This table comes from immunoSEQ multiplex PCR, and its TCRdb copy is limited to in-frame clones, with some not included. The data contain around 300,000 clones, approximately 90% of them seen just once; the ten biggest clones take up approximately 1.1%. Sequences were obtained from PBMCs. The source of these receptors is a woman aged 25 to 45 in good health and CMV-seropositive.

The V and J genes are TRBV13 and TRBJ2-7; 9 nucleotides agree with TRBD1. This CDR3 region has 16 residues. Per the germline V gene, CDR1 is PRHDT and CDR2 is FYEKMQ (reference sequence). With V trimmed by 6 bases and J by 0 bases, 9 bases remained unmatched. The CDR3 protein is CASRDTRTGVSYEQYF. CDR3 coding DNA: TGTGCCAGCAGAGACACCCGGACAGGGGTCTCCTACGAGCAGTACTTC.

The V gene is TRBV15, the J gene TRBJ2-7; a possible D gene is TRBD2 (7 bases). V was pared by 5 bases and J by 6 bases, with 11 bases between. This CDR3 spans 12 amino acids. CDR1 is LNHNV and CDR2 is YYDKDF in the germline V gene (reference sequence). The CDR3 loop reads CATSAGGPEQYF. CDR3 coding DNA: TGTGCCACCAGCGCCGGGGGGCCCGAGCAGTACTTC.

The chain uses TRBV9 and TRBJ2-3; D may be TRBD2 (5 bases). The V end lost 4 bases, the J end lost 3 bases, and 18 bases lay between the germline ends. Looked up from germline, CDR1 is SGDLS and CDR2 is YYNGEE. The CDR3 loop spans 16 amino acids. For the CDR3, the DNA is TGTGCCAGCAGCCCCCGGTTGGAGCGGTCGACAGATACGCAGTATTTT. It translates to CASSPRLERSTDTQYF.

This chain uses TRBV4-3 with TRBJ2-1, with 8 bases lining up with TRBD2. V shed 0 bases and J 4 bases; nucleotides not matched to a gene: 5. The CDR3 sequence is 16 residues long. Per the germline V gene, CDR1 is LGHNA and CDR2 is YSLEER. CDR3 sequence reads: CASSQDGGGNYNEQFF. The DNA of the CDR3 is TGCGCCAGCAGCCAAGATGGCGGGGGGAATTACAATGAGCAGTTCTTC.

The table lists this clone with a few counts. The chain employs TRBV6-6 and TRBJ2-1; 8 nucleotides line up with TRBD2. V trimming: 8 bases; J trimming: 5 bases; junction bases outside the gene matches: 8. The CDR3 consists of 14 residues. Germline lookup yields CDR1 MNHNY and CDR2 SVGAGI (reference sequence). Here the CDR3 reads CASRLARNNNEQFF. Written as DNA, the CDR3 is TGTGCCAGCCGACTAGCGCGGAACAACAATGAGCAGTTCTTC.

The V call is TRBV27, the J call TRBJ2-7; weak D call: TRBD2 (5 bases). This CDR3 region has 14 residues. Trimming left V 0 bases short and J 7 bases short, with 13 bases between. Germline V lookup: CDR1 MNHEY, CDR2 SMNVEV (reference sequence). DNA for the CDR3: TGTGCCAGCAGTTTATCTGGAGGATCGGGGGAGCAGTACTTC. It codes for CASSLSGGSGEQYF.

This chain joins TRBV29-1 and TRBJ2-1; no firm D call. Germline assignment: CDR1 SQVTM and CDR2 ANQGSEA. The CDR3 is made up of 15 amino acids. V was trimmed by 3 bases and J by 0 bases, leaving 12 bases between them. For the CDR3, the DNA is TGCAGCGTTGATGGTGAAGGAGCCTCCTACAATGAGCAGTTCTTC. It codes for CSVDGEGASYNEQFF.

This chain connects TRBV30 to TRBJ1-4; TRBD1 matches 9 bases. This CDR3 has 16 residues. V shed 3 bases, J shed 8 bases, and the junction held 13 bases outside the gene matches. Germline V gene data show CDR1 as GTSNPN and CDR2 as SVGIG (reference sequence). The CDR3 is CAWSPGGQGWREKLFF. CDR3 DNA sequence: TGTGCCTGGAGCCCAGGAGGACAGGGGTGGCGAGAAAAACTGTTTTTT.

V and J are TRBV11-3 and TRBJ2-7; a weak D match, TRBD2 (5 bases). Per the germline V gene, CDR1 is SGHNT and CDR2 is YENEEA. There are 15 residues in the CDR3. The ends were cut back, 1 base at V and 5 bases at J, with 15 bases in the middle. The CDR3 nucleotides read TGTGCCAGCAGCTTAGTATCGGGAAAGGCTAACGAGCAGTACTTC. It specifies CASSLVSGKANEQYF.

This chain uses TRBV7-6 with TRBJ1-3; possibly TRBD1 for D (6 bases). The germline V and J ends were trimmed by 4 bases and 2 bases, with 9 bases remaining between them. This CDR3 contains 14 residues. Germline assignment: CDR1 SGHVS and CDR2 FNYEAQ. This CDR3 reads CASSSYRAGNTIYF. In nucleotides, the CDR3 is TGTGCCAGCAGCTCCTACAGGGCTGGAAACACCATATATTTT. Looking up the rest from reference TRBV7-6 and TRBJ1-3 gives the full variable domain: GAGVSQSPRYKVTKRGQDVALRCDPISGHVSLYWYRQALGQGPEFLTYFNYEAQQDKSGLPNDRFSAERPEGSISTLTIQRTEQRDSAMYRCASSSYRAGNTIYFGEGSWLTVV.

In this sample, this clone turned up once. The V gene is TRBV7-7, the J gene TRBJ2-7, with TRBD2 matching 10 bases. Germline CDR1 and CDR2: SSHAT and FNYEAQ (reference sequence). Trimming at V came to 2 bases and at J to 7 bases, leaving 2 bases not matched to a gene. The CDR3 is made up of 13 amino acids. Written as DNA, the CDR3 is TGTGCCAGCAGCTTATTAGCGGGAGGTGAGCAGTACTTC. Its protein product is CASSLLAGGEQYF.

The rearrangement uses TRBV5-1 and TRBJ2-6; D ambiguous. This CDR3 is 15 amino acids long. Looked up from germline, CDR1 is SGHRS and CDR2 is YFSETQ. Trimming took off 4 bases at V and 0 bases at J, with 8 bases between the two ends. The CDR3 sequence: CASSPDGSGANVLTF. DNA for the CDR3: TGCGCCAGCAGCCCGGACGGCTCTGGGGCCAACGTCCTGACTTTC.

CDR3 in amino acids: CASSFSVRGFQETQYF. The CDR3 DNA is TGCGCCAGCAGCTTCTCGGTCAGGGGGTTCCAAGAGACCCAGTACTTC. The chain couples TRBV5-1 to TRBJ2-5; 7 nucleotides align to TRBD1. The CDR3 is 16 residues long. Germline values: CDR1 SGHRS, CDR2 YFSETQ. J lost 1 base, V lost 2 bases, and 8 bases had no gene match.

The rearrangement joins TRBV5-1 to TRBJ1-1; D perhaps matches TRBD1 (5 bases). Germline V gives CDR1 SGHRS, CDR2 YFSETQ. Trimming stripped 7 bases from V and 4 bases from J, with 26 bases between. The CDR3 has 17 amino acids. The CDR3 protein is CASRGGGLSGMATEAFF. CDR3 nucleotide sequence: TGCGCCAGCCGGGGGGGAGGTTTGTCAGGGATGGCCACTGAAGCTTTCTTT.

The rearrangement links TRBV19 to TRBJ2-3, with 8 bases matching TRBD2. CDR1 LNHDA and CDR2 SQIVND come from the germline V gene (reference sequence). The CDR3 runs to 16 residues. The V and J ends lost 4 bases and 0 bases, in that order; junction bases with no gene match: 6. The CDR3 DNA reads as TGTGCCAGTAGTACTACTAGCGGCCTCAGCACAGATACGCAGTATTTT. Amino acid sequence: CASSTTSGLSTDTQYF.

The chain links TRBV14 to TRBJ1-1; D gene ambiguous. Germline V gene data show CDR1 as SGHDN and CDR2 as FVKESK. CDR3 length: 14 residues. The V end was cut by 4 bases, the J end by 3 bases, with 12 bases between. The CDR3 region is CASSLTGYDTEAFF. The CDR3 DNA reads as TGTGCCAGCAGCCTCACGGGGTACGACACTGAAGCTTTCTTT.